One sample yielded the 9 T cell receptor beta chains listed below, sequenced in a study of response to subunit inactivated influenza vaccine (dated by TCRdb to 2017 to 2018). Libraries were built with RT-PCR. Sequencing relied on an Illumina HiSeq 2500. TCRdb passed the public sequencing reads through fastp at Q25 and MiXCR, retaining productive beta sequences. Duplicate CDR3 protein sequences are folded into a single record with the most common DNA and genes. Present in this sample are over 450,000 distinct CDR3 sequences, 13% of which were seen just once. Together, the top ten hold less than 15% of the sample. Per the publication, the time point label means: 45 days after influenza vaccine administration. This sample comprised PBMCs from blood, obtained roughly 45 days after vaccination. These receptors were obtained from a man aged 45-65 years who received an inactivated influenza vaccine. Donor details come from another sample of the same person, matched by shared clones.

The chain employs TRBV6-5 and TRBJ2-7, with D uncertain. The CDR3 has 15 residues. CDR1 and CDR2 (germline): MNHEY, SVGAGI. Trimming removed 0 bases from V and 3 bases from J, with 12 bases in between. The CDR3 coding sequence is TGTGCCAGCAGTTACTCGTACGGGCGCAGCTACGAGCAGTACTTC. Its translation: CASSYSYGRSYEQYF.

This clonotype was counted only a few times. This chain uses TRBV7-9 with TRBJ1-2; D not certain. Trimming took off 2 bases at V and 4 bases at J, with 11 bases between the two ends. This CDR3 has 14 amino acids. The germline V gene has CDR1 SEHNR and CDR2 FQNEAQ (reference sequence). CDR3 nucleotides: TGTGCCAGCAGCTTATTCCCAGACTCCTATGGCTACACCTTC. Protein product: CASSLFPDSYGYTF.

The V and J genes are TRBV20-1 and TRBJ2-7, with 9 nucleotides matching TRBD2. From germline, CDR1 is DFQATT and CDR2 SNEGSKA (reference sequence). The CDR3 loop spans 15 amino acids. Trimming cost V 2 bases and J 5 bases; bases outside gene matches: 10. The CDR3 sequence: CSARSREGSGHEQYF. In nucleotides, the CDR3 is TGCAGTGCTAGATCGCGGGAGGGGAGTGGCCACGAGCAGTACTTC.

This clonotype was seen many times. The chain couples TRBV5-1 to TRBJ2-7; D gene uncertain. Germline V gives CDR1 SGHRS, CDR2 YFSETQ. V was pared by 5 bases and J by 0 bases, with 9 bases between. The CDR3 spans 13 residues. CDR3 protein: CASRSYSSYEQYF. The DNA for the CDR3 is TGCGCCAGCAGAAGCTACAGCTCCTACGAGCAGTACTTC.

The chain combines TRBV15 with TRBJ2-4; D perhaps matches TRBD2 (6 bases). Trimming left V 3 bases short and J 6 bases short, with 15 bases between. The germline V gene encodes CDR1 LNHNV and CDR2 YYDKDF (reference sequence). The CDR3 has 15 amino acids. CDR3 DNA: TGTGCCACCAGCAGCCGGGGGACCCGGGGAAACATTCAGTACTTC. This sequence encodes CATSSRGTRGNIQYF. Supplemented by reference TRBV15 and TRBJ2-4, the full variable domain reads DAMVIQNPRYQVTQFGKPVTLSCSQTLNHNVMYWYQQKSSQAPKLLFHYYDKDFNNEADTPDNFQSRRPNTSFCFLDIRSPGLGDTAMYLCATSSRGTRGNIQYFGAGTRLSVL.

This clonotype was seen many times. The chain links TRBV10-3 to TRBJ1-6; the match to TRBD1 covers 10 bases. CDR1 and CDR2 from the germline V gene are ENHRY and SYGVKD. The trim removed 2 bases at V and 10 bases at J, leaving 2 bases unmatched. The CDR3 consists of 14 residues. CDR3 in DNA: TGTGCCATCAGTGAGGGGACAGGGGAGTCACCCCTCCACTTT. Translated, it gives CAISEGTGESPLHF.

This chain uses TRBV6-5 with TRBJ1-2; the D is unclear. Germline CDR1 is MNHEY and CDR2 is SVGAGI. This CDR3 spans 13 amino acids. Trimming shortened V by 3 bases and J by 5 bases, and 10 bases separated the two germline ends. The CDR3 nucleotides read TGTGCCAGCAGTTATGGAGTGGAATATGGCTACACCTTC. It codes for CASSYGVEYGYTF.

V is TRBV28 and J is TRBJ2-7; D possibly corresponds to TRBD2 (5 bases). CDR3 length equals 15 residues. Between the trimmed V and J ends, which lost 2 bases and 6 bases, there was a span of 17 bases. Germline CDR1 and CDR2: MDHEN and SYDVKM. The CDR3 DNA is TGTGCCAGCAGTTTACTTCCGGACCGTGAGGGCGAGCAGTACTTC. Translating it yields CASSLLPDREGEQYF.

The J gene is TRBJ1-2, the V gene TRBV7-2, with D perhaps TRBD1 (6 bases). V was pared by 4 bases and J by 1 base, with 10 bases between. The CDR3 runs to 14 residues. CDR1 and CDR2 from the germline V gene are SGHTA and FQGNSA. The CDR3 spells CASSSSQGNYGYTF. The CDR3 DNA is TGTGCCAGCAGCTCGTCACAGGGTAACTATGGCTACACCTTC.